Listed here are 24 T cell receptor beta chains from one sample, sequenced in a study of blood T cells in healthy people across ages. A J-beta primer mix and a sample-barcoded 5' primer were used in a second PCR of about 7 to 12 cycles. TCRdb independently ran MiXCR on the 5' RACE reads; one entry per CDR3 protein. Of roughly 720,000 distinct CDR3 sequences in the sample, 53% were seen once. Sequences were obtained from blood. These receptors all stem from a man at least 80 years old in good health.

V gene TRBV9 combines with J gene TRBJ1-2, with D uncertain. CDR3 length equals 13 residues. Trimming removed 0 bases from V and 7 bases from J, with 10 bases in between. CDR1 and CDR2 (germline): SGDLS, YYNGEE. CDR3 region: CASSVGGLGGYTF. The CDR3 region has the DNA TGTGCCAGCAGCGTAGGAGGACTCGGTGGCTACACCTTC.

The rearrangement joins TRBV5-1 to TRBJ1-1; 7 nucleotides align to TRBD1. With 4 bases clipped from V and 1 base from J, the junction kept 7 bases outside the gene matches. Per germline, CDR1 SGHRS and CDR2 YFSETQ. The CDR3 consists of 15 residues. The CDR3 spells CASSARRTGNTEAFF. Written as DNA, the CDR3 is TGCGCCAGCAGCGCTAGAAGGACAGGGAACACTGAAGCTTTCTTT.

In this sample, this clonotype turned up a few times. The V call is TRBV24-1, the J call TRBJ2-1; no clear D gene. V shed 5 bases and J shed 8 bases, with 9 bases lying between them. The CDR3 runs 12 residues. Per germline, CDR1 KGHDR and CDR2 SFDVKD. CDR3 sequence (DNA): TGTGCCACCAGTGGTGCCTTAGATGAGCAGTTCTTC. It is translated as CATSGALDEQFF.

This clonotype has more than one count but fewer than ten. This chain connects TRBV9 to TRBJ2-5, with D uncertain. Trimming left V 0 bases short and J 1 base short, with 10 bases between. The CDR3 covers 15 residues. The V gene's germline CDR1 is SGDLS and CDR2 YYNGEE. The CDR3 DNA reads as TGTGCCAGCAGCGTAGGCGCCCAGCTCCAAGAGACCCAGTACTTC. It specifies CASSVGAQLQETQYF.

The J gene is TRBJ2-1, the V gene TRBV12-3 or TRBV12-4, with 10 positions matching TRBD1. The J call could be wrong; TRBJ2-7 is a better fit for the DNA end. CDR3 length: 15 amino acids. CDR3 nucleotide sequence: TGTGCCAGCAGCCCCCGGGACAGGGGCTACAATGAGCAGTACTTC. Encoded protein: CASSPRDRGYNEQYF.

This sequence joins TRBV20-1 and TRBJ2-4; 9 bases agree with TRBD2. J lost 14 bases, V lost 0 bases, and 14 bases had no gene match. CDR1 is DFQATT, CDR2 SNEGSKA, per germline (reference sequence). This CDR3 contains 15 residues. The CDR3 loop reads CSARDGTGGLATKYF. In nucleotides, the CDR3 is TGCAGTGCTAGAGATGGTACTGGAGGACTAGCGACTAAGTACTTC.

The CDR3, as DNA: TGTGCCAGCAGTTTCCCTAGCGGGATATACGAGCAGTACTTC. It specifies CASSFPSGIYEQYF. The chain employs TRBV28 and TRBJ2-7; 9 nucleotides align to TRBD2. The CDR3 consists of 14 residues. The germline V gene encodes CDR1 MDHEN and CDR2 SYDVKM. V lost 3 bases, J lost 4 bases, and 4 bases stayed unmatched. Supplemented by reference TRBV28 and TRBJ2-7, the full variable domain reads DVKVTQSSRYLVKRTGEKVFLECVQDMDHENMFWYRQDPGLGLRLIYFSYDVKMKEKGDIPEGYSVSREKKERFSLILESASTNQTSMYLCASSFPSGIYEQYFGPGTRLTVT.

This clonotype was counted only a few times. The chain recombines TRBV20-1 with TRBJ2-1; D ambiguous. Germline V gives CDR1 DFQATT, CDR2 SNEGSKA (reference sequence). V was shortened by 1 base and J by 8 bases, with 6 bases between the two germline ends. The CDR3 consists of 11 residues. The CDR3 DNA follows: TGCAGTGCTAGAGTGGTCGATGAGCAGTTCTTC. This codes for CSARVVDEQFF.

The chain links TRBV27 to TRBJ2-4; no definite D call. The J call is uncertain, as TRBJ2-7 better fits the DNA end. The germline V gene encodes CDR1 MNHEY and CDR2 SMNVEV (reference sequence). This CDR3 has 13 amino acids. CDR3 loop: CASSLMALDEQYF. CDR3 bases: TGTGCCAGCAGTTTAATGGCCCTGGACGAGCAGTACTTC.

The chain carries TRBV6-5 and TRBJ1-5, with TRBD1 identical over 10 bases. Trimming cost V 6 bases and J 7 bases; bases outside gene matches: 6. The CDR3 covers 14 residues. Germline CDR1 and CDR2: MNHEY and SVGAGI. For the CDR3, the DNA is TGTGCCAGCAGCTTTGGACAGGGGGACCAGCCCCAGCATTTT. It yields the protein CASSFGQGDQPQHF.

The genes are TRBV6-5 and TRBJ2-1, with D unclear. CDR3 length: 12 residues. Germline CDR1 is MNHEY and CDR2 is SVGAGI. The ends were cut back, 0 bases at V and 9 bases at J, with 6 bases in the middle. CDR3 in amino acids: CASSYSTGEQFF. As DNA, the CDR3 is TGTGCCAGCAGTTACTCAACTGGTGAGCAGTTCTTC.

The CDR3 DNA follows: TGTGCCAGTGGGGCAGGGGGTCCTGTCACCTTC. Its translation is CASGAGGPVTF. This chain links TRBV2 with TRBJ1-2; 7 bases agree with TRBD1. From germline, CDR1 is SNHLY and CDR2 FYNNEI. The CDR3 has 11 amino acids. V dropped 9 bases and J dropped 13; count of bases not matched to a gene: 11.

This chain joins TRBV11-2 and TRBJ2-3; 7 bases are shared with TRBD1. Germline V gene sequence: CDR1 SGHAT, CDR2 FQNNGV. CDR3 length: 13 residues. Germline trimming cut 3 bases from V and 14 bases from J; bases unmatched to any gene: 11. CDR3 amino acids: CASSLTGFRYAYF. In DNA, the CDR3 is TGTGCCAGCAGCTTGACAGGGTTCAGATACGCGTATTTT. Together with reference TRBV11-2 and TRBJ2-3, the CDR3 gives the full variable domain: EAGVAQSPRYKIIEKRQSVAFWCNPISGHATLYWYQQILGQGPKLLIQFQNNGVVDDSQLPKDRFSAERLKGVDSTLKIQPAKLEDSAVYLCASSLTGFRYAYFGPGTRLTVL.

The V and J genes are TRBV5-6 and TRBJ2-7; D gene uncertain. The CDR3 has 12 residues. Trimming cost V 4 bases and J 6 bases, with 11 bases left between them. CDR1 and CDR2 (germline): SGHDT, YYEEEE. The CDR3 sequence is CASSLDFTEQYF. The CDR3 DNA sequence: TGTGCCAGCAGCCTAGACTTCACCGAGCAGTACTTC. The whole variable domain, remainder taken from reference TRBV5-6 and TRBJ2-7, is DAGVTQSPTHLIKTRGQQVTLRCSPKSGHDTVSWYQQALGQGPQFIFQYYEEEERQRGNFPDRFSGHQFPNYSSELNVNALLLGDSALYLCASSLDFTEQYFGPGTRLTVT.

About this clonotype itself: An end of the junction differs from the germline gene, which may be a read error. This chain connects TRBV6-1 to TRBJ1-2; no clear D. CDR1 and CDR2 (germline): MNHNS, SASEGT. There are 15 residues in the CDR3. As DNA, the CDR3 is TGTGCCAGCACCTGGGGTGTTCTAGGAGGAAATGGCTACACCTTT. It encodes CASTWGVLGGNGYTF.

This clonotype has a handful of counts. The chain is built from TRBV12-3 or TRBV12-4 and TRBJ2-4; D remains ambiguous. The J call is uncertain, as TRBJ2-7 better fits the DNA end. There are 13 residues in the CDR3. CDR3 in DNA: TGTGCCAGCAGTTTGGCCTTGCCATACGAGCAGTACTTC. As protein: CASSLALPYEQYF.

This chain connects TRBV25-1 to TRBJ1-2; 8 positions match TRBD1. This CDR3 contains 12 residues. V lost 5 bases, J lost 8 bases, and 4 bases stayed unmatched. Germline CDR1 and CDR2: MGHDK and SYGVNS. Here the CDR3 DNA reads TGTGCCAGCAGTAGGACAGGGTGCGGCTACACCTTC. It codes for CASSRTGCGYTF.

This clonotype was detected once. This chain links TRBV21-1 with TRBJ2-3; the table's D gene call, TRBD1, was not cross checked with the DNA. TRBV21-1 is a pseudogene segment. The CDR3 length is 16 residues. CDR3 DNA sequence: TGTGCCAGCAGCCTCGGGACAGGGTGGTTTAGCAGATACGCGTATTTT. The encoded protein is CASSLGTGWFSRYAYF.

This clonotype was recorded once. The J gene is TRBJ2-7, the V gene TRBV7-2; D is possibly TRBD2 (5 bases). The J call is doubtful: the DNA matches TRBJ2-5 better. CDR1 is SGHTA, CDR2 FQGNSA, per germline. This CDR3 region has 18 residues. CDR3 residues: CASSLALGGSVPWETQYF. The DNA of the CDR3 is TGTGCCAGCAGCTTAGCTTTAGGTGGTAGCGTACCCTGGGAGACCCAGTACTTC.

The J gene is TRBJ1-2, the V gene TRBV12-3 or TRBV12-4; 8 bases agree with TRBD1. V was pared by 5 bases and J by 8 bases, with 13 bases of the junction left unmatched. The CDR3 totals 15 residues. The CDR3 here is CASSPVLDRARGYTF. DNA of the CDR3: TGTGCCAGCAGTCCTGTTTTGGACAGGGCTCGCGGCTACACCTTC.

The V call is TRBV6-1, the J call TRBJ1-5; the D gene is possibly TRBD1 (6 bases). Germline V gene data show CDR1 as MNHNS and CDR2 as SASEGT. The CDR3 is 16 residues long. V gave up 2 bases and J gave up 4 bases, with 15 bases separating them. The CDR3 loop reads CASSELGRGWNQPQHF. In DNA form, the CDR3 reads TGTGCCAGCAGTGAATTGGGCAGGGGATGGAATCAGCCCCAGCATTTT.

This CDR3 reads CASGLGLGGAEAFF. CDR3 DNA sequence: TGTGCTAGTGGTTTGGGATTAGGGGGTGCTGAAGCTTTCTTT. The chain has TRBV12-5 and TRBJ1-1, with D possibly matching TRBD1 (6 bases). The CDR3 is made up of 14 amino acids. Germline V CDR1 and CDR2: LGHNT, FRNRAP. Trimming stripped 1 base from V and 6 bases from J, with 12 bases between.

V usage is TRBV29-1 and J usage is TRBJ1-1; unclear D gene. CDR1 SQVTM and CDR2 ANQGSEA come from the germline V gene. The V gene lost 3 bases and the J gene lost 1 base, with 6 bases spanning the gap. The CDR3 runs 12 residues. CDR3 loop: CSVDPKNTEAFF. The CDR3, as DNA: TGCAGCGTTGATCCCAAGAACACTGAAGCTTTCTTT. Full variable domain (remainder filled in from reference TRBV29-1 and TRBJ1-1): SAVISQKPSRDICQRGTSLTIQCQVDSQVTMMFWYRQQPGQSLTLIATANQGSEATYESGFVIDKFPISRPNLTFSTLTVSNMSPEDSSIYLCSVDPKNTEAFFGQGTRLTVV.

In DNA, the CDR3 is TGTGCCAGCAGAGGGGCCACCGGGACCCAGTACTTC. This translates into CASRGATGTQYF. This chain links TRBV21-1 with TRBJ2-4; TRBD1 is the table's D call and was not checked against the DNA. Matching the DNA end better, TRBJ2-5 makes the J call doubtful. TRBV21-1 is a listed pseudogene. There are 12 residues in the CDR3.